A single sample gave rise to the 32 T cell receptor beta chains below, sequenced in a study of beta chain features in type 1 diabetes. What these receptors recognize is not known. Of the isolated RNA, all was reverse transcribed, and so the sequenced material was expressed TCRB transcripts. The method was immunoSEQ multiplex PCR; TCRdb's version includes in-frame clones alone and lacks a portion of them. The sample records hundreds of thousands of clones, around 15% being singletons. Findings and caveats of the study: Shorter TCRB CDR3s, moderately but significantly so, marked every one of the four CD4+ subsets in Type 1 diabetes patients.

Sequenced material: naive CD4+ T cells from blood. Every receptor here comes from a young man with type 1 diabetes.

J is TRBJ1-2 and V is TRBV29-1; unclear D gene. The CDR3 sequence is 12 residues long. Germline-derived CDR1 and CDR2 are SQVTM and ANQGSEA. V gave up 4 bases and J gave up 4 bases, with 10 bases separating them. The CDR3 region has the DNA TGCAGCGTTGGGTTCAAGCCCTATGGCTACACCTTC. Encoded protein: CSVGFKPYGYTF.

The chain employs TRBV2 and TRBJ2-1; 9 nucleotides agree with TRBD2. Trimming took 8 bases from V and 7 from J; bases not matched to a gene: 6. The germline CDR1 and CDR2 sequences are SNHLY and FYNNEI. The CDR3 is made up of 13 amino acids. This chain's CDR3 is CASVAGVGNEQFF. As DNA, the CDR3 is TGTGCCAGCGTAGCGGGAGTAGGAAATGAGCAGTTCTTC.

In this sample, this clone turned up a few times. This rearrangement joins TRBV14 to TRBJ2-7; D call uncertain. CDR3 length: 12 residues. V shed 1 base and J shed 6 bases, with 7 bases lying between them. Germline V gene data show CDR1 as SGHDN and CDR2 as FVKESK. The CDR3 nucleotides are TGTGCCAGCAGCCAAGTTCCAGTCGAGCAGTACTTC. This encodes CASSQVPVEQYF.

This clone showed up just a few times. A junction boundary mismatches the germline segment, possibly from a read error. This chain connects TRBV30 to TRBJ2-2, with a tentative D call TRBD1 (7 bases). The CDR3 contains 13 residues. From germline, CDR1 is GTSNPN and CDR2 SVGIG (reference sequence). The CDR3 DNA is TGTGCCCGGAGGGACAGCCTCACCGGGGAGCTGTTTTTT. It translates to CARRDSLTGELFF.

Of note for this clone: In the same sample, other DNA sequences code for this CDR3. The chain links TRBV9 to TRBJ2-3; possibly TRBD1 for D (6 bases). The germline V gene encodes CDR1 SGDLS and CDR2 YYNGEE. Trimming left V 5 bases short and J 5 bases short, with 12 bases between. CDR3 length equals 13 residues. CDR3 bases: TGTGCCAGCAGTCCGACAGGCGGAGATACGCAGTATTTT. Translating it yields CASSPTGGDTQYF.

The gene calls are TRBV7-9 and TRBJ2-3; 15 bases align to TRBD2. CDR1 is SEHNR and CDR2 is FQNEAQ in the germline V gene (reference sequence). V lost 1 base and J lost 7; bases outside the gene matches: 6. This CDR3 has 17 amino acids. CDR3 protein: CASSLGGLAGGPHTQYF. CDR3 sequence (DNA): TGTGCCAGCAGCTTAGGTGGACTAGCGGGAGGGCCACATACGCAGTATTTT. Full variable domain (outside the CDR3, taken from reference TRBV7-9 and TRBJ2-3): DTGVSQNPRHKITKRGQNVTFRCDPISEHNRLYWYRQTLGQGPEFLTYFQNEAQLEKSRLLSDRFSAERPKGSFSTLEIQRTEQGDSAMYLCASSLGGLAGGPHTQYFGPGTRLTVL.

The genes are TRBV7-9 and TRBJ1-5; D unresolved. CDR3 length: 17 residues. Germline V gene lookup returns CDR1 SEHNR and CDR2 FQNEAQ (reference sequence). The germline V and J ends were trimmed by 0 bases and 0 bases, with 12 bases remaining between them. The CDR3 reads CASSLAQSSNSNQPQHF. CDR3 nucleotides: TGTGCCAGCAGCTTAGCACAGTCTTCCAATAGCAATCAGCCCCAGCATTTT.

The chain joins TRBV29-1 to TRBJ1-5; D unclear. The germline V and J ends were trimmed by 4 bases and 5 bases, with 9 bases remaining between them. The CDR3 loop spans 12 amino acids. Germline lookup yields CDR1 SQVTM and CDR2 ANQGSEA. In DNA form, the CDR3 reads TGCAGCGTTGGGGCAGAAGATCAGCCCCAGCATTTT. Its protein is CSVGAEDQPQHF. The full variable domain, its missing parts supplied by reference TRBV29-1 and TRBJ1-5, is SAVISQKPSRDICQRGTSLTIQCQVDSQVTMMFWYRQQPGQSLTLIATANQGSEATYESGFVIDKFPISRPNLTFSTLTVSNMSPEDSSIYLCSVGAEDQPQHFGDGTRLSIL.

The table lists this clone with a few counts. This chain connects TRBV7-2 to TRBJ2-1, with 11 bases matching TRBD2. Germline assignment: CDR1 SGHTA and CDR2 FQGNSA. Losses at the gene ends were 6 bases for V and 3 bases for J; bases not matched to a gene: 7. This CDR3 spans 16 amino acids. CDR3 DNA: TGTGCCAGCAGAGGCACTAGCGGGAGAAGCTACAATGAGCAGTTCTTC. Encoded protein: CASRGTSGRSYNEQFF.

This clone was counted a few times. The rearrangement links TRBV13 to TRBJ2-1; 9 bases are a match to TRBD1. V shed 7 bases and J 8 bases; nucleotides not matched to a gene: 12. Germline loops: CDR1 PRHDT, CDR2 FYEKMQ (reference sequence). The CDR3 contains 15 residues. The CDR3 nucleotides are TGTGCCAGCAAGTTGACAGGGGGAGCCAATTATGAGCAGTTCTTC. It is translated as CASKLTGGANYEQFF.

A few counts support this clone. The chain is built from TRBV29-1 and TRBJ1-2, with TRBD1 identical over 8 bases. With 2 bases clipped from V and 6 bases from J, the junction kept 5 bases outside the gene matches. Germline loops: CDR1 SQVTM, CDR2 ANQGSEA. The CDR3 extends over 13 amino acids. The CDR3 nucleotides are TGCAGCGTTGAAAAGACAGGGGCCAATGGCTACACCTTC. Translation gives CSVEKTGANGYTF.

This sequence joins TRBV27 and TRBJ1-1; possibly TRBD1 for D (5 bases). V gave up 6 bases and J gave up 8 bases, with 16 bases separating them. The CDR3 contains 13 residues. Germline values: CDR1 MNHEY, CDR2 SMNVEV (reference sequence). The DNA of the CDR3 is TGTGCCAGCAGGGTCTCGGCAGGGAGAGAAGCTTTCTTT. Amino acids: CASRVSAGREAFF.

This clone is a singleton in its sample. V gene TRBV6-1 combines with J gene TRBJ2-7; D gene ambiguous. The germline V and J ends were trimmed by 2 bases and 1 base, with 12 bases remaining between them. CDR3 size: 15 residues. The V gene's germline CDR1 is MNHNS and CDR2 SASEGT. This CDR3 is CASSEYPGRSYEQYF. CDR3 nucleotides: TGTGCCAGCAGTGAATACCCGGGCCGGTCCTACGAGCAGTACTTC.

This clone was found a few times. J is TRBJ2-1 and V is TRBV14; 8 nucleotides match TRBD1. Per germline, CDR1 SGHDN and CDR2 FVKESK. The CDR3 totals 16 residues. Unmatched junction bases numbered 11, after V lost 1 base and J lost 9 bases. CDR3 amino acids: CASSQGQGLSGGEQFF. CDR3 DNA: TGTGCCAGCAGCCAAGGACAGGGGCTGAGTGGCGGTGAGCAGTTCTTC.

This clone showed up just a few times. The chain is built from TRBV7-2 and TRBJ1-2; no clear D. The CDR3 extends over 13 amino acids. The V gene lost 1 base and the J gene lost 2 bases, with 5 bases spanning the gap. CDR1 is SGHTA, CDR2 FQGNSA, per germline. CDR3: CASSLGMNYGYTF. CDR3 in DNA: TGTGCCAGCAGCTTAGGGATGAACTATGGCTACACCTTC.

This clone has more than one count but fewer than ten. Other DNA sequences in this specimen translate into the identical CDR3. J is TRBJ2-5 and V is TRBV5-4, with 9 nucleotides matching TRBD2. With V trimmed by 1 base and J by 2 bases, 0 bases remained unmatched. The V gene's germline CDR1 is SGHNT and CDR2 YYREEE (reference sequence). The CDR3 loop spans 14 amino acids. CDR3 loop: CASSLTSGQETQYF. CDR3 nucleotides: TGTGCCAGCAGCTTGACTAGCGGGCAAGAGACCCAGTACTTC.

This clone showed up just a few times. The V gene is TRBV9, the J gene TRBJ2-1; D is ambiguous. Trimming left V 0 bases short and J 4 bases short, with 11 bases between. There are 15 residues in the CDR3. Germline V gene lookup returns CDR1 SGDLS and CDR2 YYNGEE. The CDR3 sequence is CASSVEGGVYNEQFF. DNA for the CDR3: TGTGCCAGCAGCGTAGAGGGTGGGGTTTACAATGAGCAGTTCTTC. Based on the CDR3 plus reference TRBV9 and TRBJ2-1, the full variable domain is DSGVTQTPKHLITATGQRVTLRCSPRSGDLSVYWYQQSLDQGLQFLIQYYNGEERAKGNILERFSAQQFPDLHSELNLSSLELGDSALYFCASSVEGGVYNEQFFGPGTRLTVL.

In this sample, this clone turned up a few times. This chain joins TRBV27 and TRBJ2-3; D ambiguous. The CDR3 contains 13 residues. Per the germline V gene, CDR1 is MNHEY and CDR2 is SMNVEV (reference sequence). Trimming stripped 0 bases from V and 7 bases from J, with 8 bases between. Here the CDR3 reads CASSLSFGNTQYF. CDR3 in DNA: TGTGCCAGCAGTTTATCCTTCGGAAATACGCAGTATTTT.

The chain is built from TRBV30 and TRBJ2-1; D possibly uses TRBD1 or TRBD2 (5 bases each). V was shortened by 4 bases and J by 8 bases, with 15 bases between the two germline ends. Per the germline V gene, CDR1 is GTSNPN and CDR2 is SVGIG (reference sequence). The CDR3 covers 13 residues. The CDR3 DNA follows: TGTGCCTGGACGCCGGGACCCACCGATGAGCAGTTCTTC. Translated, it gives CAWTPGPTDEQFF.

The V and J genes are TRBV5-6 and TRBJ2-3, with a possible D match to TRBD2 (6 bases). CDR1 and CDR2 (germline): SGHDT, YYEEEE. The CDR3 covers 13 residues. V lost 2 bases, J lost 9 bases, and 13 bases lay in between. CDR3 in DNA: TGTGCCAGCAGCTTATGGACTACCCCGACGCAGTATTTT. Amino acids: CASSLWTTPTQYF.

The chain has TRBV30 and TRBJ2-7; D may be TRBD1 (6 bases). V was pared by 3 bases and J by 1 base, with 10 bases between. Germline V CDR1 and CDR2: GTSNPN, SVGIG (reference sequence). CDR3 length equals 13 residues. The CDR3 protein is CAWSRQASYEQYF. The CDR3 coding sequence is TGTGCCTGGAGCCGACAGGCTTCCTACGAGCAGTACTTC.

The chain has TRBV28 and TRBJ2-3; the match to TRBD1 covers 8 bases. Germline CDR1 MDHEN, CDR2 SYDVKM. Trimming removed 7 bases from V and 1 base from J; junction bases left unmatched: 4. The CDR3 covers 14 residues. The CDR3 DNA is TGTGCCAGCATCACGGGACAGGGCACAGATACGCAGTATTTT. Translating gives CASITGQGTDTQYF.

The rearrangement links TRBV28 to TRBJ2-5, with 7 positions matching TRBD1. The germline CDR1 and CDR2 sequences are MDHEN and SYDVKM. V trimming: 6 bases; J trimming: 3 bases; junction bases outside the gene matches: 7. This CDR3 is 14 amino acids long. The CDR3 DNA reads TGTGCCAGCAGATTCACGACAGGGAAAGAGACCCAGTACTTC. Translated, it gives CASRFTTGKETQYF.

V gene TRBV6-6 combines with J gene TRBJ2-5, with a tentative D call TRBD1 (6 bases). Germline V gene sequence: CDR1 MNHNY, CDR2 SVGAGI (reference sequence). The CDR3 covers 15 residues. The V gene lost 0 bases and the J gene lost 3 bases, with 11 bases spanning the gap. DNA for the CDR3: TGTGCCAGCAGTTACTCCCCGCAGGGGAAAGAGACCCAGTACTTC. It specifies CASSYSPQGKETQYF.

V and J are TRBV2 and TRBJ1-1, with TRBD1 as a possible D gene (6 bases). Germline assignment: CDR1 SNHLY and CDR2 FYNNEI. CDR3 length equals 18 residues. With 1 base removed from V and 5 bases from J, the gap between germline ends came to 23 bases. In DNA, the CDR3 is TGTGCCAGCAGTGAAGGGAGCAGGGGCGGAAATTATGGAACTGAAGCTTTCTTT. This gives the protein CASSEGSRGGNYGTEAFF. Filled out from reference TRBV2 and TRBJ1-1, the complete variable domain reads EPEVTQTPSHQVTQMGQEVILRCVPISNHLYFYWYRQILGQKVEFLVSFYNNEISEKSEIFDDQFSVERPDGSNFTLKIRSTKLEDSAMYFCASSEGSRGGNYGTEAFFGQGTRLTVV.

V gene TRBV2 combines with J gene TRBJ1-2; D gene unclear. Germline V CDR1 and CDR2: SNHLY, FYNNEI. The CDR3 sequence is 14 residues long. The V gene lost 2 bases and the J gene lost 7 bases, with 14 bases spanning the gap. CDR3 amino acids: CASSESRTLGGYTF. The DNA for the CDR3 is TGTGCCAGCAGTGAAAGTAGGACTTTGGGTGGCTACACCTTC.

V usage is TRBV29-1 and J usage is TRBJ1-2, with 11 nucleotides matching TRBD1. Germline V gene sequence: CDR1 SQVTM, CDR2 ANQGSEA. The CDR3 runs to 16 residues. Unmatched junction bases numbered 10, after V lost 6 bases and J lost 1 base. The CDR3 DNA reads TGCAGCGTCGGGGCGGACAGGGGGCGAGTTAACTATGGCTACACCTTC. Translation: CSVGADRGRVNYGYTF.

This clone was detected only a few times. The chain combines TRBV6-6 with TRBJ2-7; TRBD1 agrees at 9 bases. V shed 4 bases and J 6 bases; nucleotides not matched to a gene: 4. Germline loops: CDR1 MNHNY, CDR2 SVGAGI (reference sequence). The length of the CDR3 is 13 residues. The chain's CDR3 is CASSWDRAGEQYF. DNA of the CDR3: TGTGCCAGCAGTTGGGACAGGGCTGGCGAGCAGTACTTC.

A few counts support this clone. The V gene is TRBV5-1, the J gene TRBJ2-5, with D perhaps matching TRBD1 or TRBD2 (5 bases each). Trimming cost V 3 bases and J 1 base, with 10 bases left between them. Germline CDR1 SGHRS, CDR2 YFSETQ. This CDR3 has 14 amino acids. CDR3 loop: CASSSRGPQETQYF. DNA of the CDR3: TGCGCCAGCAGCTCCCGGGGACCCCAAGAGACCCAGTACTTC. Full variable domain (outside the CDR3, taken from reference TRBV5-1 and TRBJ2-5): KAGVTQTPRYLIKTRGQQVTLSCSPISGHRSVSWYQQTPGQGLQFLFEYFSETQRNKGNFPGRFSGRQFSNSRSEMNVSTLELGDSALYLCASSSRGPQETQYFGPGTRLLVL.

The V and J genes are TRBV5-1 and TRBJ2-5; weak D call: TRBD2 (5 bases). This CDR3 contains 15 residues. Trimming took off 0 bases at V and 6 bases at J, with 15 bases between the two ends. CDR1 SGHRS and CDR2 YFSETQ come from the germline V gene. The CDR3 nucleotides are TGCGCCAGCAGCTTGGCCTCAGACTACGGGCAGACCCAGTACTTC. It yields the protein CASSLASDYGQTQYF. The whole variable domain, filled in from reference TRBV5-1 and TRBJ2-5, reads KAGVTQTPRYLIKTRGQQVTLSCSPISGHRSVSWYQQTPGQGLQFLFEYFSETQRNKGNFPGRFSGRQFSNSRSEMNVSTLELGDSALYLCASSLASDYGQTQYFGPGTRLLVL.

This clone showed up just a few times. CDR3 amino acids: CATKGGHSTEAFF. In nucleotides, the CDR3 is TGTGCCACCAAGGGGGGACATAGTACTGAAGCTTTCTTT. The chain has TRBV25-1 and TRBJ1-1; possible D gene TRBD1, 6 bases. Trimming removed 10 bases at V and 5 bases at J, with 17 bases between. The CDR3 contains 13 residues. Looked up from germline, CDR1 is MGHDK and CDR2 is SYGVNS. Combining the CDR3 with reference TRBV25-1 and TRBJ1-1 gives the whole variable domain EADIYQTPRYLVIGTGKKITLECSQTMGHDKMYWYQQDPGMELHLIHYSYGVNSTEKGDLSSESTVSRIRTEHFPLTLESARPSHTSQYLCATKGGHSTEAFFGQGTRLTVV.

The chain has TRBV6-5 and TRBJ1-4, with a possible D match to TRBD1 (5 bases). Per the germline V gene, CDR1 is MNHEY and CDR2 is SVGAGI. This CDR3 has 13 amino acids. Trimming left V 6 bases short and J 8 bases short, with 13 bases between. The CDR3 bases are TGTGCCAGCAGCTTGGGGCGACGGGAAAAACTGTTTTTT. It yields the protein CASSLGRREKLFF.